This T cell receptor beta chain appears in the sequencing data of a study of Tregs in tolerant kidney transplant recipients (dated 2019 in TCRdb). Background on the whole study: The transplants used related donors with nonmyeloablative bone marrow transplantation, and mixed chimerism in the human trials was transient. TCRbeta sequencing was used in the study to identify donor-specific regulatory T cells before combined kidney and bone marrow transplantation, and the identified cells were then tracked after transplant.

CDR1 and CDR2, per the germline V gene, are MNHEY and SVGAGI. Counted from cysteine to phenylalanine, this CDR3 has 15 amino acids. The read is trimmed to its CDR3 DNA, 45 bases read in frame from base 1. Cut back by 4 bases and 3 bases, the V and J ends lie 16 bases apart. As to this clone: Its antigen target is currently unknown. The sample holds no much larger clone one base away, and base qualities are not on file.

Study-wide conclusions, independent of this receptor: Biological reproducibility was not directly assessed, although technical replication error appeared to be minimal. In tolerant patients, donor-specific Tregs expanded more than Tregs overall, which suggests antigen-driven rather than nonspecific expansion. PCR primers changed over time for some patients, so nucleotide-level comparison across those patients' samples was not possible. Because the study included only a small number of patients, the results must be confirmed in larger populations and under other immunosuppression protocols. The most biologically relevant and donor-specific TCRbeta repertoire appeared to be identified by expanding Tregs with activated donor B cells.

What this sample's time point label stands for: blood sample drawn before combined kidney and bone marrow transplant. Unstimulated Tregs (CD4+CD25+CD127-), CD4+ non-Tregs (CD4+CD25-), CD4 and CD8 cells were FACS-sorted from thawed PBMCs. A few combined kidney and bone marrow transplant recipients from the ITN036ST trial were included as patients, and samples were available only from these trial subjects. Healthy control blood was processed to PBMCs with a Ficoll density gradient and then cryopreserved, whereas patient PBMCs were collected both before and after transplant. For TCRbeta CDR3 sequencing, genomic DNA from the sorted cells was extracted using the QIAGEN DNeasy Blood and Tissue Kit. High-throughput TCRbeta CDR3 sequencing was carried out commercially through immunoSEQ, with PCR amplification with bias correction and internal controls included. For the original study's pipeline: Unique productive TCRbeta sequences were defined by CDR3 nucleotide sequence when primers matched and otherwise by CDR3 amino acid sequence together with Vbeta and Jbeta genes. As a correction for sorting error, sequences shared between sorted populations at a frequency ratio of 2:1 or less were discarded, and the remaining shared sequences were assigned to the higher population. Sequences were defined as donor-reactive when expanded at least 5-fold in CFSE-low cells versus unstimulated cells and present at a frequency of at least 0.01% in CFSE-low cells. Repertoire divergence was quantified by Jensen-Shannon divergence using the top 100 TCRbeta sequences ranked by frequency. For samples with multiple sequencing runs, sorting error was corrected in each run separately before the runs were combined. This immuneACCESS table, as held by TCRdb, lists in-frame sequences with V and J called but not all clones. Of the missing ones, under half trace to an unresolved V gene in checked studies; the others have no known cause. V and J calls plus clone size are reproduced from that table; the DNA served to infer D and trimming. This sample lists some 66,000 clones; around 90% were detected once. In total, the top ten clones hold around 9.9% of the sample.

The V and J genes are TRBV6-5 and TRBJ2-7, and the D gene may be TRBD2, 6 bases matching. This TCR was recovered from a human donor who received a combined kidney and bone marrow transplant. The sample consisted of CD8+ T cells from blood, taken before the transplant. Here the CDR3 is given as CASSWDAGQGYEQYF. The bases read TGTGCCAGCAGTTGGGATGCGGGGCAGGGCTACGAGCAGTACTTC.